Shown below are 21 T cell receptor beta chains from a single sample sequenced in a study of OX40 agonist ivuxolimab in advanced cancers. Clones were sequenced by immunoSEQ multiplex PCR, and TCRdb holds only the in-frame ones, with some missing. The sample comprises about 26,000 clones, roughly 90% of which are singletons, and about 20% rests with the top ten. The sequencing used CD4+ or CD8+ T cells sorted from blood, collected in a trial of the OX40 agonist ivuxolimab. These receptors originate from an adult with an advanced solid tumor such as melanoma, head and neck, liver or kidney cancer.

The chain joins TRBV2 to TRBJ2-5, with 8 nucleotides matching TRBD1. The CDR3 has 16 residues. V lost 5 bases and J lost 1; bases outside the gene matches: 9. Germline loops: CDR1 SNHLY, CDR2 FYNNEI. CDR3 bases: TGTGCCAGCAGTTTCGGGGGACAGGCGATCCAAGAGACCCAGTACTTC. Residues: CASSFGGQAIQETQYF.

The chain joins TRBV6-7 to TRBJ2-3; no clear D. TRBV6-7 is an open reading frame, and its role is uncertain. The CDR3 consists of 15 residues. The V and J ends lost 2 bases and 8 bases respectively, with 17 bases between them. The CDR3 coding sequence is TGTGCCAGCAGTTACGCGATTCCTCAGGTGGGTACGCAGTATTTT. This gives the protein CASSYAIPQVGTQYF.

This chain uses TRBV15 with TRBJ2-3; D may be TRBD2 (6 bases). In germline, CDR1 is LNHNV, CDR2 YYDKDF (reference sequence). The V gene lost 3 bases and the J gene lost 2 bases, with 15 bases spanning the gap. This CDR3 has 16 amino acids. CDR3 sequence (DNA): TGTGCCACCAGCAGGGGTAGGGCTAGCGACACAGATACGCAGTATTTT. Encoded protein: CATSRGRASDTDTQYF. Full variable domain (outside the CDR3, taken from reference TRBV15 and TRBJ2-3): DAMVIQNPRYQVTQFGKPVTLSCSQTLNHNVMYWYQQKSSQAPKLLFHYYDKDFNNEADTPDNFQSRRPNTSFCFLDIRSPGLGDTAMYLCATSRGRASDTDTQYFGPGTRLTVL.

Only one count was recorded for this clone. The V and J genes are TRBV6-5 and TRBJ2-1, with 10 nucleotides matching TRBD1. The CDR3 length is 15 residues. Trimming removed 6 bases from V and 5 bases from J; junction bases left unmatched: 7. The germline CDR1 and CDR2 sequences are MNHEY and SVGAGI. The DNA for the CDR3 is TGTGCCAGCAGCATGGGACAGGGGTCAAACAATGAGCAGTTCTTC. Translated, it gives CASSMGQGSNNEQFF.

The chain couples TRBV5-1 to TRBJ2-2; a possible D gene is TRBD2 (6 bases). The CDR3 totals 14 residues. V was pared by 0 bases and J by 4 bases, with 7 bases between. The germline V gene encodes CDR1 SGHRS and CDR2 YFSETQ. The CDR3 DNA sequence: TGCGCCAGCAGCTTGGGGGAGGTCACCGGGGAGCTGTTTTTT. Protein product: CASSLGEVTGELFF.

CDR3 sequence reads: CASSLVVREEDEQFF. As DNA, the CDR3 is TGTGCCAGCAGCTTAGTGGTCAGGGAGGAGGATGAGCAGTTCTTC. The chain uses TRBV7-9 and TRBJ2-1; tentatively, D is TRBD2 (6 bases). This CDR3 contains 15 residues. Germline CDR1 reads SEHNR; CDR2 reads FQNEAQ (reference sequence). Trimming took 1 base from V and 8 from J, leaving 15 bases between them.

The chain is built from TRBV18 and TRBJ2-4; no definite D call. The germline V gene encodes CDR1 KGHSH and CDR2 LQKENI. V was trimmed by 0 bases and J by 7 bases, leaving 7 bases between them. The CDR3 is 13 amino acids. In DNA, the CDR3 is TGTGCCAGCTCACCACCGGACGGCAACATTCAGTACTTC. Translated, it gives CASSPPDGNIQYF.

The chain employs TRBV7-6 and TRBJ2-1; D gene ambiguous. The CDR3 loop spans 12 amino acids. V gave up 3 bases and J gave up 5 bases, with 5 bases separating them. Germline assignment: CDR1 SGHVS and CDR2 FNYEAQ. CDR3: CASSLGHNEQFF. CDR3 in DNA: TGTGCCAGCAGCTTGGGCCACAATGAGCAGTTCTTC.

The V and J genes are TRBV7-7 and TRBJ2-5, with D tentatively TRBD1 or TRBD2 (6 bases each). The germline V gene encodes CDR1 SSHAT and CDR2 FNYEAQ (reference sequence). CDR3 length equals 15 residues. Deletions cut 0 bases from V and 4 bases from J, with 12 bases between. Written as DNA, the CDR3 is TGTGCCAGCAGCTTAGCTACGGGGGCGGGAGAGACCCAGTACTTC. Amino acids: CASSLATGAGETQYF. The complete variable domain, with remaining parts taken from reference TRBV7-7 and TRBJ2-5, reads GAGVSQSPRYKVTKRGQDVTLRCDPISSHATLYWYQQALGQGPEFLTYFNYEAQPDKSGLPSDRFSAERPEGSISTLTIQRTEQRDSAMYRCASSLATGAGETQYFGPGTRLLVL.

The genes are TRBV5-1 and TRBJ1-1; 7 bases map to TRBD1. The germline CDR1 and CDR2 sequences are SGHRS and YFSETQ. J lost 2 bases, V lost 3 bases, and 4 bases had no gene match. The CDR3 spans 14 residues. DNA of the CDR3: TGCGCCAGCAGCTCGACAGGGCCAAACACTGAAGCTTTCTTT. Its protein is CASSSTGPNTEAFF.

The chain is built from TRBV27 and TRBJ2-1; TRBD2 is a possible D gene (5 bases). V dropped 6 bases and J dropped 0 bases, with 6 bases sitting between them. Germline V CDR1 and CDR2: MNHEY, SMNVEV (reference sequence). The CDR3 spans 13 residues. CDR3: CASSRDSYNEQFF. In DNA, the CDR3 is TGTGCCAGCAGCCGGGACTCCTACAATGAGCAGTTCTTC.

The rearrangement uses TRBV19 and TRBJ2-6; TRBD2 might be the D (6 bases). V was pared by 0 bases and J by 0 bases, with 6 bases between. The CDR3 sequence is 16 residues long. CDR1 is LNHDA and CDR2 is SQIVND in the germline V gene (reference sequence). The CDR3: CASSIEGGSGANVLTF. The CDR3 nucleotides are TGTGCCAGTAGTATAGAGGGGGGCTCTGGGGCCAACGTCCTGACTTTC.

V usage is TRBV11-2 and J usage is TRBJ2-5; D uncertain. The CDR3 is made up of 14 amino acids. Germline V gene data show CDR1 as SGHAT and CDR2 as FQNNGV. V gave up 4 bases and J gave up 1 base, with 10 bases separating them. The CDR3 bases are TGTGCCAGCAGCTCTTACCGGATCCAAGAGACCCAGTACTTC. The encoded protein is CASSSYRIQETQYF.

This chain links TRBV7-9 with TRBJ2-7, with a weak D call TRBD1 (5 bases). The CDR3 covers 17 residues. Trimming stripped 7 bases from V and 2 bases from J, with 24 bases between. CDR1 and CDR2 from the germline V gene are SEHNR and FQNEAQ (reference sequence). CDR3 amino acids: CASTEGDLELAPYEQYF. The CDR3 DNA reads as TGTGCCAGCACTGAAGGGGATCTCGAATTAGCCCCCTACGAGCAGTACTTC.

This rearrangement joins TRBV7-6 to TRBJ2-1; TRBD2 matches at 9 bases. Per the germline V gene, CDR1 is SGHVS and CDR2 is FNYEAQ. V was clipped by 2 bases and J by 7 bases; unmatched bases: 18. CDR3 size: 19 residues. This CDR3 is CASSLRLAGGPSKGNEQFF. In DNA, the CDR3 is TGTGCCAGCAGCTTAAGGTTGGCGGGAGGGCCGTCGAAGGGTAATGAGCAGTTCTTC.

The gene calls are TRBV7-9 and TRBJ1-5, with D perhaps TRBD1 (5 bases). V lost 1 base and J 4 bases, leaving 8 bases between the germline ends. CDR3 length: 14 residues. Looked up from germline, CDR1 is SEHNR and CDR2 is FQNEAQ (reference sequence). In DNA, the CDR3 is TGTGCCAGCAGCTTAGGGTGGGGGAATCAGCCCCAGCATTTT. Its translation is CASSLGWGNQPQHF. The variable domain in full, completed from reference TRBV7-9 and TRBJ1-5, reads DTGVSQNPRHKITKRGQNVTFRCDPISEHNRLYWYRQTLGQGPEFLTYFQNEAQLEKSRLLSDRFSAERPKGSFSTLEIQRTEQGDSAMYLCASSLGWGNQPQHFGDGTRLSIL.

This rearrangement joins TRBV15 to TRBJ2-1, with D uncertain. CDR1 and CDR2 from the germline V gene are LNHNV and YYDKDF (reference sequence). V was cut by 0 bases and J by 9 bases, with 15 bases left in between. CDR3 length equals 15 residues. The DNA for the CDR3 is TGTGCCACCAGCAGAGAAAACAGTATGTACGGTGAGCAGTTCTTC. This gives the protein CATSRENSMYGEQFF.

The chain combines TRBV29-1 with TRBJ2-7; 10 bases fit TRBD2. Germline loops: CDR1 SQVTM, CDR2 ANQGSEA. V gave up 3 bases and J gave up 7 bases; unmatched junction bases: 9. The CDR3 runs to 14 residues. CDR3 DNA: TGCAGCGTTGAGGGCCTAGCGGGAGCGAATGAGCAGTACTTC. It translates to CSVEGLAGANEQYF.

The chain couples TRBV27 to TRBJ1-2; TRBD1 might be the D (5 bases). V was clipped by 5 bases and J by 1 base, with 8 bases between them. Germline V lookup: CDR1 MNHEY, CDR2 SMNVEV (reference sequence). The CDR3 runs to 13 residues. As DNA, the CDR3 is TGTGCCAGCAGTGGGGCAGATAACTATGGCTACACCTTC. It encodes CASSGADNYGYTF.

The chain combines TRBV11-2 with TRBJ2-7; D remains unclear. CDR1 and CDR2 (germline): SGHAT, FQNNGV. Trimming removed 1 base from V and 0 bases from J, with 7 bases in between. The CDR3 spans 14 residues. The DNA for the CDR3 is TGTGCCAGCAGCTTAGGACCGACCTCCTACGAGCAGTACTTC. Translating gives CASSLGPTSYEQYF.

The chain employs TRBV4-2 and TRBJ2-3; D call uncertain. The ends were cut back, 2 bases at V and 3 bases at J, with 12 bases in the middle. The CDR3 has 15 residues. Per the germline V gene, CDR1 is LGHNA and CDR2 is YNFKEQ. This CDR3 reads CASSQSPSETDTQYF. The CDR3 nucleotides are TGTGCCAGCAGCCAAAGCCCCTCCGAAACAGATACGCAGTATTTT.